Below, 12 T cell receptor beta chains from the same sample are listed, as sequenced in a study of cytomegalovirus exposure and HLA in healthy donors. The data were produced by immunoSEQ multiplex PCR, yet TCRdb's version contains in-frame clones alone and is incomplete. The table records over 75,000 clones, roughly 85% of them present only once. Sequenced input: PBMCs. The source of these receptors is a man aged 18 to 30 in good health and CMV-seropositive.

The V gene is TRBV19, the J gene TRBJ2-2; D call uncertain. Trimming took off 3 bases at V and 1 base at J, with 6 bases between the two ends. The germline CDR1 and CDR2 sequences are LNHDA and SQIVND (reference sequence). The CDR3 is 14 amino acids. The CDR3 coding sequence is TGTGCCAGTAGTATTACCGGGAACACCGGGGAGCTGTTTTTT. This codes for CASSITGNTGELFF.

This rearrangement joins TRBV11-3 to TRBJ2-3; 7 bases align to TRBD1. Germline V gives CDR1 SGHNT, CDR2 YENEEA. Losses at the gene ends were 5 bases for V and 6 bases for J; bases not matched to a gene: 8. The CDR3 sequence is 14 residues long. This chain's CDR3 is CASSRGQKGDTQYF. DNA for the CDR3: TGTGCCAGCAGCCGGGGACAGAAGGGCGATACGCAGTATTTT.

The chain carries TRBV4-2 and TRBJ2-5; 8 bases match TRBD2. Germline V gene sequence: CDR1 LGHNA, CDR2 YNFKEQ. Trimming cost V 1 base and J 4 bases; bases outside gene matches: 14. The CDR3 covers 18 residues. CDR3 sequence: CASSQVAASGRTGETQYF. The CDR3 nucleotides read TGTGCCAGCAGCCAAGTCGCTGCAAGCGGGAGAACGGGAGAGACCCAGTACTTC.

V usage is TRBV7-3 and J usage is TRBJ2-5; 8 bases align to TRBD1. The junction had 4 bases not matched to a gene; V was cut back by 2 bases and J by 8 bases. CDR3 length equals 13 residues. Germline V gene lookup returns CDR1 SGHTA and CDR2 FQGTGA. CDR3 in amino acids: CASSLSGTGTQYF. The CDR3 DNA sequence: TGTGCCAGCAGCTTATCCGGGACAGGAACCCAGTACTTC.

This clone occurred many times. This sequence joins TRBV2 and TRBJ2-7; 10 bases are a match to TRBD1. The V segment lost 10 bases and the J segment 3 bases; nucleotides outside the gene matches: 18. The CDR3 length is 17 residues. Germline V gene lookup returns CDR1 SNHLY and CDR2 FYNNEI. As DNA, the CDR3 is TGTGCCACAATTGGGGGGATCCGGGACAGGGGATTCTACGAGCAGTACTTC. Protein product: CATIGGIRDRGFYEQYF.

This clone was detected once. The V call is TRBV4-1, the J call TRBJ1-1; no definite D call. The CDR3 has 13 amino acids. Trimming removed 1 base from V and 3 bases from J, with 6 bases in between. The germline V gene has CDR1 MGHRA and CDR2 YSYEKL. This CDR3 reads CASSQGLYTEAFF. The CDR3 nucleotides read TGCGCCAGCAGCCAAGGACTGTACACTGAAGCTTTCTTT.

This sequence joins TRBV30 and TRBJ1-1; D remains ambiguous. The V gene lost 1 base and the J gene lost 7 bases, with 4 bases spanning the gap. From germline, CDR1 is GTSNPN and CDR2 SVGIG (reference sequence). The CDR3 length is 10 residues. CDR3 nucleotides: TGTGCCTGGAGTGGTAGTGAAGCTTTCTTT. Protein: CAWSGSEAFF.

The rearrangement links TRBV30 to TRBJ2-7; 7 nucleotides align to TRBD1. Germline V lookup: CDR1 GTSNPN, CDR2 SVGIG (reference sequence). J lost 3 bases, V lost 5 bases, and 10 bases had no gene match. This CDR3 is 14 amino acids long. CDR3 DNA sequence: TGTGCCTGGGCGACAGGGACAAAAGTCTACGAGCAGTACTTC. Its protein product is CAWATGTKVYEQYF.

The rearrangement uses TRBV6-6 and TRBJ2-2; D is possibly TRBD2 (6 bases). The V and J ends lost 6 bases and 5 bases respectively, with 19 bases between them. Looked up from germline, CDR1 is MNHNY and CDR2 is SVGAGI (reference sequence). The CDR3 is made up of 16 amino acids. The chain's CDR3 is CASRSWSGDKTGELFF. DNA of the CDR3: TGTGCCAGCAGATCTTGGTCGGGAGACAAAACCGGGGAGCTGTTTTTT.

The CDR3 here is CASSFYSGSSYEQYF. CDR3 sequence (DNA): TGTGCCAGTAGTTTTTACTCAGGATCTTCCTACGAGCAGTACTTC. J is TRBJ2-7 and V is TRBV19; D call uncertain. The CDR3 contains 15 residues. The germline V gene has CDR1 LNHDA and CDR2 SQIVND (reference sequence). V was shortened by 5 bases and J by 1 base, with 15 bases between the two germline ends.

This clone was detected only a few times. The chain uses TRBV21-1 and TRBJ2-3; the listed D gene, TRBD2, was not tested against the DNA. TRBV21-1 has pseudogene status. This CDR3 contains 14 residues. CDR3 bases: TGTGCCAGCAGCAACGGAGGGAGGACAGATACGCAGTATTTT. It codes for CASSNGGRTDTQYF.

The rearrangement links TRBV10-3 to TRBJ2-1; 8 bases line up with TRBD2. The CDR3 is made up of 14 amino acids. Germline CDR1 reads ENHRY; CDR2 reads SYGVKD. V trimming: 5 bases; J trimming: 10 bases; junction bases outside the gene matches: 10. The CDR3 region is CAISMGLDAGEQFF. CDR3 in DNA: TGTGCCATCAGTATGGGACTAGATGCTGGCGAGCAGTTCTTC.